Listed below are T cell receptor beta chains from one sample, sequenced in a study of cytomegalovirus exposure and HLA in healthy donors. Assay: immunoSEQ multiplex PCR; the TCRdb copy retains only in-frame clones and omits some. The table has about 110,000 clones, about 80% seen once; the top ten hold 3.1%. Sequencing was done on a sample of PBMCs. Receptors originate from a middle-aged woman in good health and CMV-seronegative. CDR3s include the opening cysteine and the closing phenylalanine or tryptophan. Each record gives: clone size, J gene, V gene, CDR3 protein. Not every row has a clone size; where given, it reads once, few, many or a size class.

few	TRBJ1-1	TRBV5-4	CASRFGATRGAEAFF
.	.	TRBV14	CASSQVGPYEQYF
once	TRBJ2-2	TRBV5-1	CASSDQTSSGELFF
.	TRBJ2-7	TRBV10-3	CAISDRQVTYEQYF
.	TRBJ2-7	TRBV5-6	CASSFYGAPNEQYF
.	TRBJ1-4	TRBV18	CASSPSVQGRGEKLFF
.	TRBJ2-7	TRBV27	CASSLSPAGGYYEQYF
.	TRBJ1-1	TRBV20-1	CSASVTEAFF
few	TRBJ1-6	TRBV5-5	CASSPPAGVNSPLHF
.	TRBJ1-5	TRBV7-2	CASSLDPGVTGQPQHF
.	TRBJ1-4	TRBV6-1	CASTGTRGEKLFF
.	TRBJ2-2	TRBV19	CASSIPGLGSPGELFF
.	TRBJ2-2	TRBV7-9	CASSGTGGTGELFF
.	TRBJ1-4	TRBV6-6	CASILRVEAAGEKLFF
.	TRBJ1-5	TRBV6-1	CAISGGRDQPQHF
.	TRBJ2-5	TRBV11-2	CASRDREVLKTQYF
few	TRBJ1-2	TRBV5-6	CASSLDRAGGGYTF
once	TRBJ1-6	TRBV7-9	CASSTDGNSPLHF
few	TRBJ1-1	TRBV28	CASSSEGHRGDTEAFF
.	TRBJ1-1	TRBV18	CASSPLNQGNAEAFF
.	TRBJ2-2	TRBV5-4	CASSLPFNPYNTGELFF
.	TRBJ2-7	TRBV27	CASSFLGGSSYEQYF
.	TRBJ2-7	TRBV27	CASSFSKQGYYEQYF
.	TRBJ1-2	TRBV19	CASSLKYGYTF